Detailed here is one TCR beta chain. Its antigen remains undetermined. Qualities for individual bases were not recorded, and no much larger clone is one base off. Looking up the germline V gene yields CDR1 SGHRS and CDR2 YFSETQ. The trim is 3 bases for V and 5 bases for J, with a gap of 8 bases between the germline ends. The CDR3 runs 13 residues from the cysteine to the phenylalanine. Of the read, only the CDR3 DNA is kept; its 39 bases are in frame from base 1. The collaborating institutions used their own protocols to collect whole blood in K2EDTA tubes. For TCRbeta analysis, collaborator samples were shipped as frozen whole blood, as isolated PBMCs, or as DNA extracted from either sample type. The data were taken from a study of blood T cell repertoires in COVID-19 (dated by TCRdb to about 2020). Background for the entire study: Samples from collaborators originated in the United States, Italy and Spain and spanned both the acute and convalescent phases of COVID-19. The sample metadata nearly always contained a de-identified subject ID, COVID-19 status, age in years and sex. Samples were obtained from the ongoing ImmuneRACE study (first 160 participants) and from 1,000 to 1,500 subjects provided by 6 global collaborators. The repertoires were released in a freely available public database intended as a resource for research on the immune response to SARS-CoV-2. Where available, HLA class I and class II types were taken from metadata supplied by the sample provider and were not determined by assay-based typing. The dataset comprised deeply sampled blood TCRbeta repertoires from subjects exposed to, actively infected with, or recovered from COVID-19. The prospective study material was composed of cDNA or gDNA derived from T cells, B-cell-depleted T cells, or PBMCs.

The paper as a whole reports these results and caveats: How much clinical and demographic metadata was included differed by source and by participant, and the metadata was provided uncurated.

TCRbeta CDR3 regions were amplified from genomic DNA using the immunoSEQ Assay, a bias-controlled multiplex PCR. Under the source paper's analysis protocol: The number of nucleated cells in each sample was estimated from the amplification of reference gene primers within the assay. To quantify the absolute abundance of each unique TCRbeta CDR3 rearrangement, sequence reads were collapsed and filtered. Productive Simpson clonality was computed per sample as the square root of Simpson's diversity index over productive rearrangements. TCRdb's version of the immuneACCESS table is confined to in-frame rearrangements and falls short of the full clone set. An unresolved V gene accounts for under half of the shortfall where checked; the remainder is of unknown origin. V and J calls and clone size are copied from that table; D and trimming were computed from the DNA. This sample is represented by 190,000 or so clones; more than 70% of them were singletons. The ten largest clonotypes hold roughly 2.8% of the sample.

The chain is made from TRBV5-1 and TRBJ2-2; the D gene is perhaps TRBD1, on 6 matching bases. The sequenced material came from peripheral blood. The receptor was derived from a man aged 50-59 years with active or convalescent COVID-19. CDR3 protein: CASSWTATGELFF. The base sequence is TGCGCCAGCAGCTGGACAGCGACCGGGGAGCTGTTTTTT.